This T cell receptor beta chain was identified in a study of T-cell memory formation after mild COVID-19. Overall study context: TCR clusters largely stayed donor specific. Whole-study findings and limits: The pre-infection memory compartment contained some responding clones, suggesting cross-reactive memory joined. Contracting CD4+ clones were located mainly in CM and EM, and CD8+ clones in EMRA. Contracting clones from day 15 to 85 had balanced CD4/CD8; later expanders favoured CD4+.

Using its own MiXCR run on the 5' RACE reads, TCRdb lists one record per CDR3 protein. The repertoire consists of over 10,000 distinct CDR3 sequences, with 16% occurring once and the leading ten covering roughly 50%. This clonotype was seen repeatedly, ten times or more. Its specificity is not known. The junction had 9 bases not matched to a gene; V was cut back by 4 bases and J by 5 bases. CDR3 length: 16 residues. CDR1 and CDR2 (germline): ENHRY, SYGVKD. The sample comprised PBMCs or a T cell subset sorted from them (not recorded which). The clonotype was recovered from a man aged 18-30 years who had mild COVID-19 (a few samples of this study predate the infection). Cell type and time point are not known. The chain employs TRBV10-3 and TRBJ2-3, with 10 bases that match TRBD2. The CDR3 DNA sequence: TGTGCCATCAGTGGTCCGACTAGCGGGCTGGGAGATACGCAGTATTTT. It translates to CAISGPTSGLGDTQYF.